This is a list of T cell receptor beta chains from one sample in a study of blood T cell repertoires in COVID-19. TCRdb's copy holds only in-frame clones and misses some; the assay was immunoSEQ multiplex PCR. The data contain roughly 62,000 clones, around four fifths of them singletons. The sample was peripheral blood. The receptors originated from a man aged 55 to 70 with acute or convalescent COVID-19. Each CDR3 is given with its conserved first and last residue. The D gene is left open where the match is weak. Size is omitted from some rows. Given values are once, few, many or a class for expanded clones.

abundance | j_gene | v_gene | d_gene | CDR3nt | CDR3aa
NA | TRBJ1-4 | TRBV18 | TRBD1 | TGTGCCAGCTCCAGACCCCGGGACAGCACTAATGAAAAACTGTTTTTT | CASSRPRDSTNEKLFF
NA | TRBJ2-1 | TRBV7-2 | TRBD2 | TGTGCCAGCAGCTTAGCGGGGGGGGTTAGCTCCTACAATGAGCAGTTCTTC | CASSLAGGVSSYNEQFF
NA | TRBJ1-1 | TRBV24-1 | TRBD1 | TGTGCCACCAGTGACCCGACAGGGACCACTGAAGCTTTCTTT | CATSDPTGTTEAFF
NA | TRBJ2-5 | TRBV5-1 | TRBD2 | TGCGCCAGCAGCGCCGGGACTACCAAAGAGACCCAGTACTTC | CASSAGTTKETQYF
NA | TRBJ1-2 | TRBV15 | TRBD1 | TGTGCCACCAGCAGAGGGGGGAAAGAGGGGGCTAAGGCTGGTTATGTTGGCTACACCTTC | CATSRGGKEGAKAGYVGYTF
NA | TRBJ1-3 | TRBV4-1 | NA | TGCGCCAGCAGCCAAGACAGGGGAATTGGAAACACCATATATTTT | CASSQDRGIGNTIYF
NA | TRBJ2-3 | TRBV6-5 | NA | TGTGCCAGCAGTTACTCGATAAGTGCCAGGCGGTATTTT | CASSYSISARRYF
NA | TRBJ1-1 | TRBV18 | NA | TGTGCCAGCTCGCAACAGGGAGAGGGCACTGAAGCTTTCTTT | CASSQQGEGTEAFF
few | TRBJ1-1 | TRBV19 | NA | TGTGCCAGTAGTAACATGAGGGACACTGAAGCTTTCTTT | CASSNMRDTEAFF
once | TRBJ2-1 | TRBV4-2 | TRBD2 | TGTGCCAGCAGCCAAGAGCTTGGCGGGGGTAGGGGCAATGAGCAGTTCTTC | CASSQELGGGRGNEQFF
NA | TRBJ2-7 | TRBV28 | TRBD1 | TGTGCCAGCAGTTTGATCCGGGACAGGTCCTACGAGCAGTACTTC | CASSLIRDRSYEQYF
NA | TRBJ2-7 | TRBV9 | TRBD1 | TGTGCCAGCAGCGTCGAGACAGGGGGAGCCTACGAGCAGTACTTC | CASSVETGGAYEQYF
few | TRBJ2-5 | TRBV18 | NA | TGTGCCAGCTCCGCGGGGGAGACCCAGTACTTC | CASSAGETQYF
NA | TRBJ1-4 | TRBV28 | NA | TGTGCCAGCAACACGCTCGGAGGTGTCACGACTAATGAAAAACTGTTTTTT | CASNTLGGVTTNEKLFF
NA | TRBJ2-3 | TRBV9 | TRBD1 | TGTGCCAGCAGCGTAGTCGGACAGGGGGGAGATACGCAGTATTTT | CASSVVGQGGDTQYF
NA | TRBJ1-6 | TRBV30 | NA | TGTGCCTGGGGTCAGGGGAGACCCCTCCACTTT | CAWGQGRPLHF
once | TRBJ2-4 | TRBV7-9 | TRBD2 | TGTGCCAGCAGCTCTTCGACTAGCGGGGGTCCCTTTCCCAAAAACATTCAGTACTTC | CASSSSTSGGPFPKNIQYF
NA | TRBJ2-2 | TRBV7-9 | NA | TGTGCCAGCAGCTTTTCCCAGGATTACACCGGGGAGCTGTTTTTT | CASSFSQDYTGELFF
NA | TRBJ2-7 | TRBV18 | NA | TGTGCCAGCTCACCAAGCAGGGTCGTCGACGAGCAGTACTTC | CASSPSRVVDEQYF
NA | TRBJ1-2 | TRBV29-1 | NA | TGCAGCGTTGAAGTCCTACCGACAGGACGCTATGGCTACACCTTC | CSVEVLPTGRYGYTF
NA | TRBJ1-4 | TRBV19 | NA | TGTGCCAGTAGTATAGTAGGGGCAACTAATGAAAAACTGTTTTTT | CASSIVGATNEKLFF
NA | TRBJ1-5 | TRBV9 | NA | TGTGCCAGCAGCGTAGGGGGAGCCAATCAGCCCCAGCATTTT | CASSVGGANQPQHF
NA | TRBJ2-2 | TRBV7-3 | TRBD1 | TGTGCCAGCAGTATATCATCCGGGACAGGGGGCACCGGGGAGCTGTTTTTT | CASSISSGTGGTGELFF
NA | TRBJ2-3 | TRBV30 | TRBD2 | TGTGCCTGGAAACTAGCGGGGGCTACAGATACGCAGTATTTT | CAWKLAGATDTQYF
NA | TRBJ1-4 | TRBV5-1 | NA | TGCGCCAGCAGCCCGGGCTGGGGGGAAACTAATGAAAAACTGTTTTTT | CASSPGWGETNEKLFF
NA | TRBJ2-7 | TRBV5-1 | NA | TGCGCCAGCAGCTTCTCGGCAGGTGACTACGAGCAGTACTTC | CASSFSAGDYEQYF
few | TRBJ1-1 | TRBV15 | TRBD1 | TGTGCCACCAGCAGCGGGCAGGGGGCGTACACTGAAGCTTTCTTT | CATSSGQGAYTEAFF
NA | TRBJ2-2 | TRBV24-1 | NA | TGTGCCACCAGTGATTCCACAGGGTTAACCGGGGAGCTGTTTTTT | CATSDSTGLTGELFF
NA | TRBJ2-5 | TRBV18 | TRBD1 | TGTGCCAGCTCACCACAGGGGGCGGTCGGTGAGACCCAGTACTTC | CASSPQGAVGETQYF
NA | TRBJ2-1 | TRBV6-5 | TRBD2 | TGTGCCAGCAGTTTCAGCGGGGGGGTTTACAATGAGCAGTTCTTC | CASSFSGGVYNEQFF
NA | TRBJ1-1 | TRBV7-9 | NA | TGTGCCAGCAGCTTGGAGGGCACGAACACTGAAGCTTTCTTT | CASSLEGTNTEAFF
NA | TRBJ1-5 | TRBV19 | TRBD1 | TGTGCCAGTAGTGCGGACAGGGCTAGCAATCAGCCCCAGCATTTT | CASSADRASNQPQHF
few | TRBJ1-1 | TRBV29-1 | NA | TGCAGCGTTGGATCGGGGGGAACTGAAGCTTTCTTT | CSVGSGGTEAFF
NA | TRBJ2-1 | TRBV30 | NA | TGTGCCTGGAGCCCTTCGATTCGGGAGCAGTTCTTC | CAWSPSIREQFF
NA | TRBJ2-7 | TRBV2 | TRBD1 | TGTGCCAGCAGTGAAGCGCTTCAAGGACAGGGCGTCTCCTACGAGCAGTACTTC | CASSEALQGQGVSYEQYF
NA | TRBJ2-2 | TRBV6-2/TRBV6-3 | NA | TGTGCCAGCAGTTCCCCCCCGGGACAGAACACCGGGGAGCTGTTTTTT | CASSSPPGQNTGELFF
NA | TRBJ1-6 | TRBV18 | NA | TGTGCCAGCTCACCAGGGCAGATCTATAATTCACCCCTCCACTTT | CASSPGQIYNSPLHF
few | TRBJ2-5 | TRBV29-1 | NA | TGCAGCGTTAAAGATTCACAGGGCTATTTCCAAGAGACCCAGTACTTC | CSVKDSQGYFQETQYF
NA | TRBJ1-1 | TRBV5-4 | TRBD1 | TGTGCCAGCAGCTTGGTAGGACAGGGGGACACTGAAGCTTTCTTT | CASSLVGQGDTEAFF